The 15 T cell receptor beta chains below come from one sample, sequenced in a study of neurological immune-mediated disorders. The time point denotes: longitudinal time-point 2. TCRdb re-called the 5' RACE reads with MiXCR, one entry per CDR3 protein. Of roughly 60,000 distinct CDR3 sequences in the sample, 9.7% were seen once. The sequencing input was PBMCs. The receptor source for this set is a man in his thirties or forties in good health.

This clonotype showed up many times. Because the CDR3 is missing its conserved closing phenylalanine or tryptophan, this is likely a read error. No DNA is shown, since the ends of the CDR3 on it are uncertain; the CDR3 is the one TCRdb lists. The J gene is TRBJ1-4, the V gene TRBV10-3; the table's D call, TRBD1, has no DNA check behind it. The length of the CDR3 is 9 amino acids, counting both ends. CDR1 is ENHRY, CDR2 SYGVKD, per germline. CDR3 protein: CATHIGTGR.

Ten or more counts support this clonotype. The chain uses TRBV27 and TRBJ2-2; TRBD1 aligns across 8 bases. Germline values: CDR1 MNHEY, CDR2 SMNVEV (reference sequence). V lost 7 bases to trimming and J lost 4 bases; unmatched junction nucleotides: 5. CDR3 size: 14 residues. The CDR3 is CASMQGASTGELFF. The CDR3 nucleotides read TGTGCCAGCATGCAGGGGGCCAGCACCGGGGAGCTGTTTTTT.

This clonotype was recorded at least ten times. The chain combines TRBV7-9 with TRBJ2-1, with D uncertain. The V end lost 5 bases, the J end lost 6 bases, and 5 bases lay between the germline ends. This CDR3 has 11 amino acids. Germline values: CDR1 SEHNR, CDR2 FQNEAQ (reference sequence). The CDR3 region is CASSAINEQFF. CDR3 sequence (DNA): TGTGCCAGCAGCGCAATCAATGAGCAGTTCTTC.

There are many counts of this clonotype. The chain is built from TRBV5-1 and TRBJ1-1; the D is unclear. V shed 1 base and J shed 1 base, with 5 bases lying between them. Looked up from germline, CDR1 is SGHRS and CDR2 is YFSETQ. The CDR3 runs 13 residues. The CDR3 region has the DNA TGCGCCAGCAGCTTGCTTGGGAACACTGAAGCTTTCTTT. As protein: CASSLLGNTEAFF.

This clonotype appeared many times. The gene calls are TRBV20-1 and TRBJ2-3; D is unclear. The CDR3 totals 11 residues. Per germline, CDR1 DFQATT and CDR2 SNEGSKA (reference sequence). The DNA of the CDR3 is TGCAGGGCCTGGGATTCAGATACGCAGTATTTT. Encoded protein: CRAWDSDTQYF.

This clonotype has just a few counts. This chain uses TRBV24-1 with TRBJ2-7, with 9 bases matching TRBD2. V lost 3 bases, J lost 5 bases, and 10 bases stayed unmatched. Germline V gene data show CDR1 as KGHDR and CDR2 as SFDVKD. There are 16 residues in the CDR3. CDR3 residues: CATSDDSLAGSDEQYF. The DNA of the CDR3 is TGTGCCACCAGTGATGACTCGCTAGCGGGATCAGACGAGCAGTACTTC.

This clonotype was counted many times. The chain is built from TRBV6-2 or TRBV6-3 and TRBJ2-1, with no clear D. Germline V gene data show CDR1 as MNHEY and CDR2 as SVGEGT. Trimming took 6 bases from V and 5 from J, leaving 11 bases between them. CDR3 length: 13 amino acids. The CDR3 sequence is CASSPDEHNEQFF. DNA for the CDR3: TGTGCCAGCAGCCCTGACGAACACAATGAGCAGTTCTTC.

The table lists this clonotype with many counts. V and J are TRBV28 and TRBJ2-1; D may be TRBD2 (5 bases). From germline, CDR1 is MDHEN and CDR2 SYDVKM. The CDR3 is 15 residues long. V lost 4 bases and J lost 6, with 16 bases in between. This CDR3 reads CASSSLLGSRNEQFF. The CDR3 DNA reads TGTGCCAGCAGTTCTCTACTAGGGTCACGCAATGAGCAGTTCTTC.

In regard to this clonotype: Germline and junction disagree at one end, which may indicate a read error. The rearrangement joins TRBV15 to TRBJ2-5; D possibly corresponds to TRBD1 (8 bases). Germline CDR1 reads LNHNV; CDR2 reads YYDKDF (reference sequence). CDR3 length: 15 residues. The CDR3 sequence is CAISIQGGFRETQYF. CDR3 bases: TGTGCCATCAGCATACAGGGGGGGTTCAGGGAGACCCAGTACTTC.

The chain joins TRBV5-1 to TRBJ2-2, with 8 bases lining up with TRBD1. The J segment lost 3 bases and the V segment lost 4 bases, leaving 5 bases of the junction unmatched. CDR3 length: 15 residues. Germline CDR1 reads SGHRS; CDR2 reads YFSETQ. CDR3 coding DNA: TGCGCCAGCAGCCGGACAGGGCTGTACACCGGGGAGCTGTTTTTT. This codes for CASSRTGLYTGELFF. The full variable domain, completed using reference TRBV5-1 and TRBJ2-2, is KAGVTQTPRYLIKTRGQQVTLSCSPISGHRSVSWYQQTPGQGLQFLFEYFSETQRNKGNFPGRFSGRQFSNSRSEMNVSTLELGDSALYLCASSRTGLYTGELFFGEGSRLTVL.

This clonotype was detected many times. The chain uses TRBV6-5 and TRBJ2-3; 7 bases are shared with TRBD2. Per germline, CDR1 MNHEY and CDR2 SVGAGI. V shed 0 bases and J 3 bases; nucleotides not matched to a gene: 6. The CDR3 totals 16 residues. CDR3: CASSYSGGELTDTQYF. The DNA for the CDR3 is TGTGCCAGCAGTTACTCGGGAGGGGAATTAACAGATACGCAGTATTTT.

Remarks on this clonotype: One base away lies a much larger clone, so this may be a sequencing read error. The CDR3 loop is CASYRSGSRFETQYF. The DNA of the CDR3 is TGTGCCAGCTATCGATCCGGGAGTAGGTTCGAGACCCAGTACTTC. The chain couples TRBV6-6 to TRBJ2-5; D perhaps matches TRBD2 (6 bases). The CDR3 is 15 residues long. The V end lost 8 bases, the J end lost 5 bases, and 21 bases lay between the germline ends. CDR1 and CDR2 from the germline V gene are MNHNY and SVGAGI (reference sequence).

This clonotype was recorded once. One end of the junction fails to match germline, which may point to a read error. The chain uses TRBV10-3 and TRBJ1-5, with D perhaps TRBD1 (5 bases). Germline CDR1 is ENHRY and CDR2 is SYGVKD. This CDR3 comprises 14 residues. CDR3 protein: CVISGENRNQPQHF. CDR3 nucleotide sequence: TGTGTCATCAGTGGAGAAAACAGGAATCAGCCGCAGCATTTT.

The rearrangement uses TRBV29-1 and TRBJ1-2; no firm D call. V lost 3 bases and J 6 bases, leaving 2 bases between the germline ends. The CDR3 has 9 residues. Germline V gives CDR1 SQVTM, CDR2 ANQGSEA. The CDR3 loop is CSVDHGYTF. In DNA, the CDR3 is TGCAGCGTTGATCATGGCTACACCTTC.

There are a few counts of this clonotype. A much larger clone differs from this one at a single base, so this may be a read error. J is TRBJ2-1 and V is TRBV5-1; D is unresolved. Germline CDR1 and CDR2: SGHRS and YFSETQ. The CDR3 length is 15 residues. The CDR3 bases are TGCGCCAGCAACTTGGTCGGATTAGAGGCGGATGAGCAGTTCTTC. This encodes CASNLVGLEADEQFF.